This T cell receptor (beta chain) was recorded in a study of T cells in localized non-small cell lung cancer. Study-wide findings and caveats: Paired adjacent lung recovered a median around 60 of the top 100 tumor clones. Longer overall survival was linked to higher blood T cell density. Because sequencing included only one region (of the tumor), heterogeneity remains possible. Uninvolved adjacent lung had higher T cell clonality than tumor and all other tissues.

As to this clone: Its antigen remains unknown.

This table comes from immunoSEQ multiplex PCR, and its TCRdb copy is limited to in-frame clones, with some not included. The repertoire includes approximately 150,000 clones, 70% to 90% of them detected once, and approximately 1.5% sits in the top ten. CDR3 length: 16 residues. Germline CDR1 reads LNHDA; CDR2 reads SQIVND (reference sequence). After removal of 3 bases from V and 2 bases from J, the junction contained 5 bases not matched to a gene. The TCR originated in a female donor of 60 years or more with stage I lung adenocarcinoma. The sample in question was peripheral blood, obtained before any cancer treatment. The chain employs TRBV19 and TRBJ2-5; 11 nucleotides line up with TRBD1. The CDR3 loop reads CASSMFGTGGQETQYF. The CDR3 DNA follows: TGTGCCAGTAGTATGTTTGGGACAGGGGGTCAAGAGACCCAGTACTTC. Supplemented by reference TRBV19 and TRBJ2-5, the full variable domain reads DGGITQSPKYLFRKEGQNVTLSCEQNLNHDAMYWYRQDPGQGLRLIYYSQIVNDFQKGDIAEGYSVSREKKESFPLTVTSAQKNPTAFYLCASSMFGTGGQETQYFGPGTRLLVL.